One and the same sample provided the 25 T cell receptor beta chains below, sequenced in a study of T cells in localized non-small cell lung cancer (dated by TCRdb to 2018 to 2021). Libraries were built with the immunoSEQ multiplex PCR assay. TCRdb carries this immuneACCESS record with in-frame sequences only. Its versions omit some clonotypes, under half of them owing to an unresolved V gene in the studies checked, with the rest unexplained. The table for this sample lists about 37,000 clones; around 93% of them were counted only once. The leading ten clones occupy about 11% of the sample. The sample was peripheral blood mononuclear cells, taken before any cancer treatment. These receptors were taken from an older female donor with stage II lung adenocarcinoma.

The rearrangement uses TRBV28 and TRBJ2-6; 7 bases fit TRBD2. V dropped 5 bases and J dropped 2; count of bases not matched to a gene: 6. Germline assignment: CDR1 MDHEN and CDR2 SYDVKM. The CDR3 has 16 residues. The chain's CDR3 is CASSPGEGAGANVLTF. CDR3 coding DNA: TGTGCCAGCAGTCCCGGGGAGGGCGCTGGGGCCAACGTCCTGACTTTC.

The V and J genes are TRBV18 and TRBJ2-7; 10 bases align to TRBD1. The CDR3 is made up of 16 amino acids. Looked up from germline, CDR1 is KGHSH and CDR2 is LQKENI. Trimming at V came to 1 base and at J to 4 bases, leaving 7 bases not matched to a gene. As DNA, the CDR3 is TGTGCCAGCTCACCACTGGGACAGGGGATCGGGTACGAGCAGTACTTC. This encodes CASSPLGQGIGYEQYF.

This chain joins TRBV20-1 and TRBJ2-1; D might be TRBD1 (7 bases). The CDR3 totals 11 residues. Between the trimmed V and J ends, which lost 6 bases and 14 bases, there was a span of 17 bases. Germline CDR1 DFQATT, CDR2 SNEGSKA (reference sequence). This chain's CDR3 is CSAYYPRGEFF. DNA for the CDR3: TGCAGTGCCTATTACCCCAGGGGGGAGTTCTTC.

This chain joins TRBV18 and TRBJ2-5, with D uncertain. The V gene lost 2 bases and the J gene lost 4 bases, with 11 bases spanning the gap. The V gene's germline CDR1 is KGHSH and CDR2 LQKENI. CDR3 length equals 14 residues. CDR3 amino acids: CASSPESKVETQYF. CDR3 DNA: TGTGCCAGCTCACCAGAGTCGAAGGTAGAGACCCAGTACTTC.

V gene TRBV5-1 combines with J gene TRBJ1-2; a weak D match, TRBD1 (6 bases). The CDR3 is 14 amino acids. V was pared by 3 bases and J by 3 bases, with 12 bases between. Looked up from germline, CDR1 is SGHRS and CDR2 is YFSETQ. The CDR3 nucleotides are TGCGCCAGCAGCTCCAGGGGTGTAGACTATGGCTACACCTTC. It yields the protein CASSSRGVDYGYTF.

V usage is TRBV5-5 and J usage is TRBJ1-1; maybe TRBD1 (5 bases). CDR1 and CDR2 (germline): SGHKS, YYEKEE (reference sequence). This CDR3 comprises 13 residues. With 4 bases removed from V and 2 bases from J, the gap between germline ends came to 9 bases. Written as DNA, the CDR3 is TGTGCCAGCAGCCTACAGGCAAACACTGAAGCTTTCTTT. Protein: CASSLQANTEAFF.

V and J are TRBV7-9 and TRBJ2-1; D may be TRBD2 (5 bases). The CDR3 spans 13 residues. V was pared by 3 bases and J by 9 bases, with 12 bases between. Germline V gene data show CDR1 as SEHNR and CDR2 as FQNEAQ (reference sequence). The CDR3 region has the DNA TGTGCCAGCAGCTTTATAGGTGAGGGTGAGCAGTTCTTC. It yields the protein CASSFIGEGEQFF.

J is TRBJ2-1 and V is TRBV7-2; 10 bases fit TRBD1. Looked up from germline, CDR1 is SGHTA and CDR2 is FQGNSA. V dropped 4 bases and J dropped 9; count of bases not matched to a gene: 12. CDR3 length: 16 residues. The CDR3 bases are TGTGCCAGCAGCTGGAGCCGGGACAGGGGTAATTTTGAGCAGTTCTTC. Encoded protein: CASSWSRDRGNFEQFF. Supplemented by reference TRBV7-2 and TRBJ2-1, the full variable domain reads GAGVSQSPSNKVTEKGKDVELRCDPISGHTALYWYRQSLGQGLEFLIYFQGNSAPDKSGLPSDRFSAERTGGSVSTLTIQRTQQEDSAVYLCASSWSRDRGNFEQFFGPGTRLTVL.

The rearrangement uses TRBV10-2 and TRBJ2-3, with 7 positions matching TRBD1. Germline V gives CDR1 WSHSY, CDR2 SAAADI. V lost 10 bases, J lost 0 bases, and 10 bases stayed unmatched. There are 15 residues in the CDR3. The CDR3 coding sequence is TGCGCCACCTATATCTCGGGACAGAGCACAGATACGCAGTATTTT. Protein sequence: CATYISGQSTDTQYF.

V and J are TRBV7-2 and TRBJ2-5; a possible D gene is TRBD2 (6 bases). Germline CDR1 reads SGHTA; CDR2 reads FQGNSA. This CDR3 is built from 13 residues. V was cut by 7 bases and J by 2 bases, with 11 bases left in between. CDR3 protein: CASNDRGQETQYF. CDR3 nucleotides: TGTGCCAGCAACGACCGGGGGCAAGAGACCCAGTACTTC.

This clone was counted a single time. The rearrangement joins TRBV19 to TRBJ2-1, with D unresolved. Germline V lookup: CDR1 LNHDA, CDR2 SQIVND (reference sequence). This CDR3 is built from 14 residues. The ends were cut back, 7 bases at V and 10 bases at J, with 20 bases in the middle. The CDR3 nucleotides are TGTGCCAGTAACGTAAACCCAGGCCAAGGGGAGCAGTTCTTC. Protein product: CASNVNPGQGEQFF.

This chain links TRBV7-9 with TRBJ2-7, with a tentative D call TRBD1 (5 bases). Germline V lookup: CDR1 SEHNR, CDR2 FQNEAQ (reference sequence). The CDR3 totals 14 residues. V lost 2 bases to trimming and J lost 5 bases, with 13 bases between them. The CDR3 loop reads CASSLLPSRDEQYF. The CDR3 bases are TGTGCCAGCAGCTTATTACCTTCCAGGGACGAGCAGTACTTC.

This clone came up a few times. The chain carries TRBV6-1 and TRBJ1-5; D gene uncertain. From germline, CDR1 is MNHNS and CDR2 SASEGT. With 2 bases removed from V and 1 base from J, the gap between germline ends came to 9 bases. The CDR3 extends over 15 amino acids. CDR3 nucleotides: TGTGCCAGCAGTGAATCAAAAGGCAGCAATCAGCCCCAGCATTTT. This sequence encodes CASSESKGSNQPQHF.

Points on this clone: The same CDR3 is also encoded by other DNA sequences in this sample. The gene calls are TRBV6-5 and TRBJ2-3, with D uncertain. Germline V gives CDR1 MNHEY, CDR2 SVGAGI. This CDR3 has 15 residues. V shed 9 bases and J shed 1 base, with 17 bases lying between them. CDR3 amino acids: CASRRSDLRTDTQYF. The CDR3, as DNA: TGTGCCAGTAGACGTTCAGACCTTCGCACAGATACGCAGTATTTT.

The rearrangement links TRBV6-1 to TRBJ1-2; 8 positions agree with TRBD1. Losses at the gene ends were 5 bases for V and 8 bases for J; bases not matched to a gene: 10. The germline gives CDR1 MNHNS, CDR2 SASEGT. CDR3 length equals 14 residues. The CDR3 DNA reads as TGTGCCAGCAGTCCCAGGGGGCAGGGGTCGGGCTACACCTTC. The encoded protein is CASSPRGQGSGYTF.

The rearrangement links TRBV9 to TRBJ1-5; TRBD1 agrees at 7 bases. The V gene end was trimmed by 1 base and the J gene end by 5 bases; junction bases not matched to a gene: 6. The CDR3 length is 15 residues. CDR1 is SGDLS and CDR2 is YYNGEE in the germline V gene. The CDR3 DNA sequence: TGTGCCAGCAGCGTAACAGGGGCGCAGGATCAGCCCCAGCATTTT. Translating gives CASSVTGAQDQPQHF.

This chain joins TRBV7-9 and TRBJ1-1; unclear D gene. Germline V gene lookup returns CDR1 SEHNR and CDR2 FQNEAQ (reference sequence). This CDR3 has 12 residues. Between the trimmed V and J ends, which lost 8 bases and 0 bases, there was a span of 7 bases. The CDR3 loop reads CASGSLNTEAFF. The DNA for the CDR3 is TGTGCCAGCGGCTCCCTGAACACTGAAGCTTTCTTT. Using reference TRBV7-9 and TRBJ1-1 for the parts outside the CDR3, the full variable domain is DTGVSQNPRHKITKRGQNVTFRCDPISEHNRLYWYRQTLGQGPEFLTYFQNEAQLEKSRLLSDRFSAERPKGSFSTLEIQRTEQGDSAMYLCASGSLNTEAFFGQGTRLTVV.

The CDR3 loop reads CASSLTTGSPNYGYTF. The CDR3, as DNA: TGTGCCAGTAGTCTCACCACAGGGAGTCCGAACTATGGCTACACCTTC. This rearrangement joins TRBV19 to TRBJ1-2; tentatively, D is TRBD1 (6 bases). Per the germline V gene, CDR1 is LNHDA and CDR2 is SQIVND (reference sequence). The length of the CDR3 is 16 residues. V lost 5 bases and J lost 2, with 18 bases in between.

This rearrangement joins TRBV30 to TRBJ1-3; D is uncertain. The V end was cut by 0 bases, the J end by 0 bases, with 6 bases between. The CDR3 has 14 residues. Germline V gene sequence: CDR1 GTSNPN, CDR2 SVGIG (reference sequence). The CDR3 coding sequence is TGTGCCTGGAGTGTCGGAGCCTCTGGAAACACCATATATTTT. Residues: CAWSVGASGNTIYF.

This clone came up once. The V and J genes are TRBV2 and TRBJ2-1; D unclear. The CDR3 spans 14 residues. V was pared by 5 bases and J by 9 bases, with 17 bases between. CDR1 and CDR2 (germline): SNHLY, FYNNEI. The CDR3 sequence: CASSSRRPDTEQFF. CDR3 bases: TGTGCCAGCAGTTCCCGCCGGCCAGACACTGAGCAGTTCTTC.

The chain joins TRBV19 to TRBJ1-3; TRBD1 matches at 8 bases. V lost 7 bases, J lost 4 bases, and 3 bases stayed unmatched. The CDR3 extends over 13 amino acids. The germline V gene has CDR1 LNHDA and CDR2 SQIVND (reference sequence). CDR3 residues: CASTPGGGNTIYF. The CDR3 DNA reads as TGTGCCAGTACACCAGGGGGCGGAAACACCATATATTTT.

The rearrangement uses TRBV2 and TRBJ2-4, with D unclear. The CDR3 runs 17 residues. The V and J ends lost 1 base and 6 bases respectively, with 19 bases between them. The germline gives CDR1 SNHLY, CDR2 FYNNEI. The CDR3 region is CASSEDRDTLRGNIQYF. DNA of the CDR3: TGTGCCAGCAGTGAAGATCGAGACACCCTACGTGGAAACATTCAGTACTTC. The whole variable domain, remainder taken from reference TRBV2 and TRBJ2-4, is EPEVTQTPSHQVTQMGQEVILRCVPISNHLYFYWYRQILGQKVEFLVSFYNNEISEKSEIFDDQFSVERPDGSNFTLKIRSTKLEDSAMYFCASSEDRDTLRGNIQYFGAGTRLSVL.

V gene TRBV18 combines with J gene TRBJ1-4; 8 nucleotides agree with TRBD1. The ends lost 4 bases at V and 5 bases at J; junction bases unmatched: 6. CDR1 and CDR2 (germline): KGHSH, LQKENI. This CDR3 has 15 residues. In DNA form, the CDR3 reads TGTGCCAGCTCACTTCCAGGGGGCAAGAATGAAAAACTGTTTTTT. Its translation is CASSLPGGKNEKLFF.

The chain recombines TRBV15 with TRBJ2-1, with D perhaps assigned TRBD1 or TRBD2 (5 bases each). Per germline, CDR1 LNHNV and CDR2 YYDKDF (reference sequence). V lost 2 bases and J 5 bases, leaving 19 bases between the germline ends. The CDR3 consists of 17 residues. Written as DNA, the CDR3 is TGTGCCACCAGCAGATCCACGACGGGGCCTAGGGACAATGAGCAGTTCTTC. Its translation: CATSRSTTGPRDNEQFF.

This chain links TRBV5-4 with TRBJ2-5, with 10 bases aligning to TRBD2. J gave up 5 bases and V 2 bases, and 3 bases lay outside the gene matches. The CDR3 is 14 residues long. Germline CDR1 and CDR2: SGHNT and YYREEE (reference sequence). The CDR3 protein is CASSLAGGQETQYF. The CDR3 DNA follows: TGTGCCAGCAGCTTAGCGGGGGGGCAGGAGACCCAGTACTTC.